There are a few counts of the clone carrying this TCR beta chain. As yet, its antigen is unknown. This sample was included in a study of vaccination and CD4 T cells after COVID-19. With the Oncomine TCR Beta short-read assay, DNA from cultured CD4+ T cells was sequenced. TCRdb used MiXCR to reprocess the PCR reads, holding one entry per CDR3 protein. Of about 21,000 distinct CDR3 sequences listed, roughly 60% are singletons. Sample treatment: roughly ten-day PBMC culture with coronavirus spike peptide pools or control peptides (ViraFEST assay). Material: CD4+ T cells from blood, cultured in vitro, obtained before SARS-CoV-2 vaccination. This clonotype originated in a human donor who received a COVID-19 vaccine.

In DNA, the CDR3 is TGCAGTGCTAGAGATCGGGACAGGGGCGGCGGGTTGAGCTATGGCTACACCTTC. It is translated as CSARDRDRGGGLSYGYTF. The chain has TRBV20-1 and TRBJ1-2; 10 bases are a match to TRBD1. Germline V CDR1 and CDR2: DFQATT, SNEGSKA (reference sequence). Trimming removed 0 bases from V and 4 bases from J; junction bases left unmatched: 14. The CDR3 spans 18 residues.